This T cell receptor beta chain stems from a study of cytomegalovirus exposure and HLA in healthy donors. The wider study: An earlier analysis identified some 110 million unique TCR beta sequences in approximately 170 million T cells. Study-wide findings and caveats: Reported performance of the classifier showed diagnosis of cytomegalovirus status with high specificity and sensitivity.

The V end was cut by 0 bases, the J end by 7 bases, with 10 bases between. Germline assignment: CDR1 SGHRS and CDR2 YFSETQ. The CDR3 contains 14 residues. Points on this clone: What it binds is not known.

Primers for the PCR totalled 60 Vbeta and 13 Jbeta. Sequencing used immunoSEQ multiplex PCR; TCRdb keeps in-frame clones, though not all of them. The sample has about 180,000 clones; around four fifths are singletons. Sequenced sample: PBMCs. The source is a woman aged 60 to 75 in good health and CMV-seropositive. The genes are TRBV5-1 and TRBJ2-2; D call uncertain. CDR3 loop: CASSLDYRLGELFF. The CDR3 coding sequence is TGCGCCAGCAGCTTGGACTACCGTCTCGGGGAGCTGTTTTTT.